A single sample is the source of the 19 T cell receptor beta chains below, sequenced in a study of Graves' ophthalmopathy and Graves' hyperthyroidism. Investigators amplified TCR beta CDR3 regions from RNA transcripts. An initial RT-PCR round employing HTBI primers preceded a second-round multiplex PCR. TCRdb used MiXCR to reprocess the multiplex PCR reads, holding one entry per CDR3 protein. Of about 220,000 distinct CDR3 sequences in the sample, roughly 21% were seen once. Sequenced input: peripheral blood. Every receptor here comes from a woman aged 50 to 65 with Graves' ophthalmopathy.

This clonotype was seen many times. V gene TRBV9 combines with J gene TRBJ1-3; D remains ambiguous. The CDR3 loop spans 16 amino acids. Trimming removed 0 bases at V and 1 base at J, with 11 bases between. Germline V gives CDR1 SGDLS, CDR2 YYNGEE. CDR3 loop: CASSVDGWGSGNTIYF. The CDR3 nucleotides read TGTGCCAGCAGCGTAGACGGATGGGGATCTGGAAACACCATATATTTT.

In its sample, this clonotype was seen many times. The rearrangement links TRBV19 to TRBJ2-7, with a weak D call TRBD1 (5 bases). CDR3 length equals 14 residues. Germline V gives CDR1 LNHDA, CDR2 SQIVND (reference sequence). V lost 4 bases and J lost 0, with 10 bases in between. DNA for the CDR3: TGTGCCAGTAGTACCCAGACAGCCTCCTACGAGCAGTACTTC. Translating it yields CASSTQTASYEQYF.

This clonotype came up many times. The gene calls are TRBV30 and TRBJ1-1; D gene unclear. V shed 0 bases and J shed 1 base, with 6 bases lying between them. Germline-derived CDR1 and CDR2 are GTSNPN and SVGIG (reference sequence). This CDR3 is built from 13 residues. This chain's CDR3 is CAWSVPGNTEAFF. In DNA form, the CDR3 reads TGTGCCTGGAGTGTACCGGGGAACACTGAAGCTTTCTTT. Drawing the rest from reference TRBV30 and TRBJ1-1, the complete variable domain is SQTIHQWPATLVQPVGSPLSLECTVEGTSNPNLYWYRQAAGRGLQLLFYSVGIGQISSEVPQNLSASRPQDRQFILSSKKLLLSDSGFYLCAWSVPGNTEAFFGQGTRLTVV.

DNA for the CDR3: TGTGCCAGCAGTGAAGGACGGTGGGAGACCCAGTACTTC. Translation: CASSEGRWETQYF. The chain combines TRBV12-3 or TRBV12-4 with TRBJ2-5; D is unclear. The CDR3 contains 13 residues. Trimming removed 5 bases at V and 5 bases at J, with 12 bases between.

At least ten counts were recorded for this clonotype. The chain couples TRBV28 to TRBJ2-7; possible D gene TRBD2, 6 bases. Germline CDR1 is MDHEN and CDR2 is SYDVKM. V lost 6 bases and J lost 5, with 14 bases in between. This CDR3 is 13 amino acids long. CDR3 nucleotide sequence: TGTGCCAGCAGACCAGGGACTTTTAACGAGCAGTACTTC. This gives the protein CASRPGTFNEQYF.

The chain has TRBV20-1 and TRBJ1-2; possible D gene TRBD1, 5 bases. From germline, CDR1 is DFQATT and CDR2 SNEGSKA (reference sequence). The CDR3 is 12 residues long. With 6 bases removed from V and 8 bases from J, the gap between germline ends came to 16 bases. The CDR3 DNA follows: TGCAGTGCGCACCGGGGAGGGGAAGGCTACACCTTC. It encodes CSAHRGGEGYTF.

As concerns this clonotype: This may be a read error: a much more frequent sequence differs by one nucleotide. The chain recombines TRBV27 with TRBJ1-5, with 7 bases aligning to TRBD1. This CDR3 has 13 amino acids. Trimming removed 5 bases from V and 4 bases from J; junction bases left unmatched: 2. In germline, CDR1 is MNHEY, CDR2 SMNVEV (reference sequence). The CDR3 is CASSDRENQPQHF. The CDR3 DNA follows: TGTGCCAGCAGTGACAGGGAAAATCAGCCCCAGCATTTT.

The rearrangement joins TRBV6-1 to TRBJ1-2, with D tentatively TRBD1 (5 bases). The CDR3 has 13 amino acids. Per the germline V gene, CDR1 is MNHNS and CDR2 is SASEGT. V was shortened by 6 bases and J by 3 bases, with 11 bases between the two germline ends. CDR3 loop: CASRSGLHYGYTF. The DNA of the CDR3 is TGTGCCAGCAGGTCAGGGTTGCACTATGGCTACACCTTC.

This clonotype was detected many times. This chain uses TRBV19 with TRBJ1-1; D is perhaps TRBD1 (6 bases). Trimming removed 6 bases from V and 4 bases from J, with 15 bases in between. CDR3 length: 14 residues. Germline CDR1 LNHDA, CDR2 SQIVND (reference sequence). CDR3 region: CASSPEGVRTEAFF. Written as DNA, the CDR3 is TGTGCCAGTAGCCCTGAGGGGGTTCGCACTGAAGCTTTCTTT.

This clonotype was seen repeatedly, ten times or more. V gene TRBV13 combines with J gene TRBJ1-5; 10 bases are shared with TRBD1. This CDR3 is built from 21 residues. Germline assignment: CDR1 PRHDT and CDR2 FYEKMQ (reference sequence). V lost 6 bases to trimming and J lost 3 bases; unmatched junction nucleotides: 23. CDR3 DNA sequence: TGTGCCAGCAGTCTTAGGCCTATATTGGGCAGGACAGGGGGTTCCAATCAGCCCCAGCATTTT. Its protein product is CASSLRPILGRTGGSNQPQHF. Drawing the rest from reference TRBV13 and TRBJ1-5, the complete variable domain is AAGVIQSPRHLIKEKRETATLKCYPIPRHDTVYWYQQGPGQDPQFLISFYEKMQSDKGSIPDRFSAQQFSDYHSELNMSSLELGDSALYFCASSLRPILGRTGGSNQPQHFGDGTRLSIL.

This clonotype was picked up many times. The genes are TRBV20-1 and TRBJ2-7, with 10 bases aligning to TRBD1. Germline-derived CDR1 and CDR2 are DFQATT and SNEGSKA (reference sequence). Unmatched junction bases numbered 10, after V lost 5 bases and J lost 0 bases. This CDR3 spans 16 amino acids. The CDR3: CSAEDLGQGSSYEQYF. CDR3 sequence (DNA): TGCAGTGCTGAGGATCTGGGACAGGGGAGCTCCTACGAGCAGTACTTC.

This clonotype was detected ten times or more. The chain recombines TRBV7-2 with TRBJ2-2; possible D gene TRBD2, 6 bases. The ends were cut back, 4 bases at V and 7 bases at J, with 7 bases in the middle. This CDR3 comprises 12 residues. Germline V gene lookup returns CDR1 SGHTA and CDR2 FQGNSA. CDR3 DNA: TGTGCCAGCAGCTCTAGCGTCGGGGAGCTGTTTTTT. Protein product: CASSSSVGELFF.

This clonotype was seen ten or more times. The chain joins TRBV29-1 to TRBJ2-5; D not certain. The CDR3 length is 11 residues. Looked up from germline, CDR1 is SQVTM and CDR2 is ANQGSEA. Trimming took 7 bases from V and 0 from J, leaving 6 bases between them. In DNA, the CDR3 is TGCAGCGCCGGGTACCAAGAGACCCAGTACTTC. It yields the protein CSAGYQETQYF.

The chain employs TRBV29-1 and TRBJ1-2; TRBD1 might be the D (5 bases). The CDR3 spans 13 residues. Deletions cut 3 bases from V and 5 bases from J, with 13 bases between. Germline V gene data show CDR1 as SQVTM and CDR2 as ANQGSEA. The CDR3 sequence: CSVDFWGSYGYTF. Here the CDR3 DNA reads TGCAGCGTTGATTTCTGGGGGTCGTATGGCTACACCTTC.

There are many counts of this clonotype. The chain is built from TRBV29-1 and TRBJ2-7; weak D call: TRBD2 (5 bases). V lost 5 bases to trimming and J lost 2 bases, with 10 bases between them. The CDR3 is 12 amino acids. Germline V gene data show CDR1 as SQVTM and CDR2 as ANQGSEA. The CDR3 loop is CSVRERPYEQYF. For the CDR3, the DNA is TGCAGCGTTCGGGAAAGACCCTACGAGCAGTACTTC.

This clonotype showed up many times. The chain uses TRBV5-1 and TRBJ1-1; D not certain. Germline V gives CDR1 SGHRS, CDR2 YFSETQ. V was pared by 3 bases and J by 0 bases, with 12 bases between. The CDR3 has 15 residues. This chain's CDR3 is CASSSGGAVNTEAFF. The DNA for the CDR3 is TGCGCCAGCAGCTCCGGAGGAGCAGTGAACACTGAAGCTTTCTTT.

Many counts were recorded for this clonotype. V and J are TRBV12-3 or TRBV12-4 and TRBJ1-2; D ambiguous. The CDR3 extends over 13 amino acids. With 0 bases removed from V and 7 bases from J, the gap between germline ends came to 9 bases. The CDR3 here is CASSLAASAGYTF. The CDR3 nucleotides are TGTGCCAGCAGTTTAGCGGCTTCGGCTGGCTACACCTTC.

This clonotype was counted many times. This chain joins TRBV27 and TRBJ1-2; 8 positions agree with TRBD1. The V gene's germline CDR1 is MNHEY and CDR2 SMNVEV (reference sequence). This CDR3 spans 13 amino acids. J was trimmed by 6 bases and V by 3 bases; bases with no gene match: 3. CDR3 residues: CASSFTGGDGYTF. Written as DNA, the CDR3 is TGTGCCAGCAGTTTTACAGGGGGGGATGGCTACACCTTC.

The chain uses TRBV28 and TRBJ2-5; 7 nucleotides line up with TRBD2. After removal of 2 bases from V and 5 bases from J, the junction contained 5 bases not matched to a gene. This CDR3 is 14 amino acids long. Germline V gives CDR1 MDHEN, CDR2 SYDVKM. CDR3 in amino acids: CASSLGGREETQYF. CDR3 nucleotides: TGTGCCAGCAGTTTAGGGGGGAGGGAGGAGACCCAGTACTTC.